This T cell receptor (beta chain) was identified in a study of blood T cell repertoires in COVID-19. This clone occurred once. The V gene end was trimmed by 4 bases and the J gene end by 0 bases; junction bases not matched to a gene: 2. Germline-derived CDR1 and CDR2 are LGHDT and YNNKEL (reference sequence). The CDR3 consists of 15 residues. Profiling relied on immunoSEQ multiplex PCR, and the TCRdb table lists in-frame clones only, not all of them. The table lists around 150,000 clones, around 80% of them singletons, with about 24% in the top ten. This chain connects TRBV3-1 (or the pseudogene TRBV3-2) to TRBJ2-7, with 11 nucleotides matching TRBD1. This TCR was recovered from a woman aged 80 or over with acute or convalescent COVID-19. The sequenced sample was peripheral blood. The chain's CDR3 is CASSLDRGHSYEQYF. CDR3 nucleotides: TGTGCCAGCAGCCTGGACAGGGGGCACTCCTACGAGCAGTACTTC.